The 27 T cell receptor beta chains given below trace back to one sample, sequenced in a study of cytomegalovirus exposure and HLA in healthy donors (TCRdb year 2017). Libraries were made using the immunoSEQ multiplex PCR assay. For the multiplex PCR, a mixture combining 60 forward primers for TCR Vbeta segments and 13 reverse primers for TCR Jbeta segments was used. In its TCRdb copy, this immuneACCESS table keeps in-frame sequences only and misses some clones. Where compared with another copy, unresolved V genes explain less than half of these, and the others have no known cause. The sample yields roughly 120,000 clones; about 59% were counted once. Jointly, the top ten make up just under 9.5% of the sample. The sample consisted of PBMCs. The receptor source for this set is a woman aged 40-49 years in good health and CMV-seropositive.

This chain links TRBV6-5 with TRBJ1-5; TRBD1 is a possible D gene (5 bases). Looked up from germline, CDR1 is MNHEY and CDR2 is SVGAGI. This CDR3 is 14 amino acids long. The V end was cut by 2 bases, the J end by 3 bases, with 8 bases between. CDR3 amino acids: CASSYGHTNQPQHF. DNA for the CDR3: TGTGCCAGCAGTTACGGACATACCAATCAGCCCCAGCATTTT.

The V call is TRBV10-2, the J call TRBJ2-1; 14 bases line up with TRBD2. V was clipped by 8 bases and J by 5 bases; unmatched bases: 5. CDR1 is WSHSY and CDR2 is SAAADI in the germline V gene. This CDR3 comprises 15 residues. CDR3 protein: CASDKGLAGDNEQFF. CDR3 DNA sequence: TGCGCCAGCGATAAGGGACTAGCGGGAGACAATGAGCAGTTCTTC.

The chain combines TRBV29-1 with TRBJ1-2; no clear D gene. With 3 bases removed from V and 3 bases from J, the gap between germline ends came to 17 bases. Germline V gives CDR1 SQVTM, CDR2 ANQGSEA. The CDR3 length is 15 residues. The CDR3 region is CSVEFQAIDDYGYTF. The CDR3 nucleotides are TGCAGCGTTGAGTTTCAGGCAATCGATGACTATGGCTACACCTTC.

The gene calls are TRBV7-6 and TRBJ2-1; 7 bases match TRBD1. The germline gives CDR1 SGHVS, CDR2 FNYEAQ. V lost 2 bases and J lost 2; bases outside the gene matches: 3. This CDR3 region has 15 residues. CDR3 region: CASSLRQGPYNEQFF. The CDR3 DNA reads as TGTGCCAGCAGCTTACGACAGGGTCCCTACAATGAGCAGTTCTTC.

The chain has TRBV28 and TRBJ1-4; 8 bases line up with TRBD1. With 5 bases clipped from V and 2 bases from J, the junction kept 4 bases outside the gene matches. Germline V CDR1 and CDR2: MDHEN, SYDVKM. This CDR3 has 15 residues. The CDR3 DNA sequence: TGTGCCAGCAGTCTGGACAGGGATACTAATGAAAAACTGTTTTTT. As protein: CASSLDRDTNEKLFF.

Note on this clone: At one boundary the junction diverges from the germline segment, which might be a read error. The chain uses TRBV7-9 and TRBJ2-2; maybe TRBD1 (6 bases). This CDR3 contains 14 residues. CDR1 and CDR2 from the germline V gene are SEHNR and FQNEAQ (reference sequence). For the CDR3, the DNA is TGTTCCAGCAGCTGGGGGCAGCAGACCGGGGAGCTGTTTTTT. Its protein is CSSSWGQQTGELFF. Variable domain in full (rest from reference TRBV7-9 and TRBJ2-2): DTGVSQNPRHKITKRGQNVTFRCDPISEHNRLYWYRQTLGQGPEFLTYFQNEAQLEKSRLLSDRFSAERPKGSFSTLEIQRTEQGDSAMYLCSSSWGQQTGELFFGEGSRLTVL.

The V gene is TRBV30, the J gene TRBJ1-1; D is unresolved. This CDR3 contains 13 residues. From germline, CDR1 is GTSNPN and CDR2 SVGIG (reference sequence). Trimming took off 0 bases at V and 2 bases at J, with 7 bases between the two ends. Here the CDR3 reads CAWSVLTNTEAFF. The CDR3 nucleotides read TGTGCCTGGAGTGTACTGACAAACACTGAAGCTTTCTTT.

The CDR3 DNA reads TGTGCCAGCAGCAAGGGACTAGCGGGAGTAGAGACCCAGTACTTC. This codes for CASSKGLAGVETQYF. The V call is TRBV11-2, the J call TRBJ2-5; 14 bases fit TRBD2. V shed 5 bases, J shed 4 bases, and the junction held 3 bases outside the gene matches. Germline loops: CDR1 SGHAT, CDR2 FQNNGV. The CDR3 length is 15 residues.

The chain links TRBV27 to TRBJ2-1, with a possible D match to TRBD2 (6 bases). Trimming took off 4 bases at V and 5 bases at J, with 15 bases between the two ends. Per the germline V gene, CDR1 is MNHEY and CDR2 is SMNVEV (reference sequence). The CDR3 consists of 15 residues. This CDR3 reads CASSYSGVGNNEQFF. Written as DNA, the CDR3 is TGTGCCAGCAGTTATTCGGGAGTCGGTAACAATGAGCAGTTCTTC.

V and J are TRBV29-1 and TRBJ2-7; D is possibly TRBD2 (6 bases). V was pared by 7 bases and J by 6 bases, with 13 bases between. From germline, CDR1 is SQVTM and CDR2 ANQGSEA. The CDR3 has 11 residues. The CDR3: CSGTTSIEQYF. In DNA form, the CDR3 reads TGCAGCGGGACTACTAGTATCGAGCAGTACTTC.

The chain has TRBV4-2 and TRBJ2-7, with TRBD1 identical over 8 bases. The CDR3 spans 15 residues. The J segment lost 1 base and the V segment lost 3 bases, leaving 5 bases of the junction unmatched. Germline V CDR1 and CDR2: LGHNA, YNFKEQ. This chain's CDR3 is CASSQDRVWSYEQYF. The CDR3 nucleotides read TGTGCCAGCAGCCAGGACAGGGTATGGTCCTACGAGCAGTACTTC.

The chain recombines TRBV5-1 with TRBJ2-7; 10 nucleotides agree with TRBD2. V was pared by 0 bases and J by 4 bases, with 4 bases of the junction left unmatched. CDR1 and CDR2 from the germline V gene are SGHRS and YFSETQ. The CDR3 length is 15 residues. The CDR3 sequence is CASSLGGLAVYEQYF. Written as DNA, the CDR3 is TGCGCCAGCAGCTTGGGTGGACTAGCGGTTTACGAGCAGTACTTC.

The chain is built from TRBV28 and TRBJ2-7; 13 bases match TRBD2. Trimming at V came to 4 bases and at J to 3 bases, leaving 3 bases not matched to a gene. The V gene's germline CDR1 is MDHEN and CDR2 SYDVKM. CDR3 length equals 15 residues. The CDR3 reads CASSSRLAGGYEQYF. CDR3 sequence (DNA): TGTGCCAGCAGTTCACGACTAGCGGGAGGCTACGAGCAGTACTTC.

The V and J genes are TRBV7-3 and TRBJ2-1; 8 bases align to TRBD2. This CDR3 region has 17 residues. The germline gives CDR1 SGHTA, CDR2 FQGTGA. J lost 7 bases, V lost 2 bases, and 13 bases had no gene match. This CDR3 reads CASSLLYGRADLNEQFF. The CDR3 DNA follows: TGTGCCAGCAGCTTACTTTACGGGAGGGCCGATCTAAATGAGCAGTTCTTC.

V usage is TRBV4-2 and J usage is TRBJ2-5, with D possibly being TRBD1 (5 bases). The CDR3 loop spans 13 amino acids. The V gene lost 5 bases and the J gene lost 5 bases, with 12 bases spanning the gap. Germline CDR1 reads LGHNA; CDR2 reads YNFKEQ. The CDR3 DNA follows: TGTGCCAGCAGCTACTCAGGGCGGGAGACCCAGTACTTC. Translation gives CASSYSGRETQYF.

The rearrangement joins TRBV7-8 to TRBJ2-2; D perhaps matches TRBD1 (6 bases). V dropped 2 bases and J dropped 1 base, with 14 bases sitting between them. The CDR3 runs to 17 residues. CDR1 SGHVS and CDR2 FQNEAQ come from the germline V gene. The CDR3 bases are TGTGCCAGCAGCTTACCTTGGTTGACAGGGAACACCGGGGAGCTGTTTTTT. This translates into CASSLPWLTGNTGELFF.

CDR3 region: CASSPGTSETGELFF. The DNA for the CDR3 is TGTGCCAGCAGCCCCGGGACTAGCGAAACCGGGGAGCTGTTTTTT. J is TRBJ2-2 and V is TRBV7-9; 10 positions match TRBD2. The germline V gene encodes CDR1 SEHNR and CDR2 FQNEAQ (reference sequence). The CDR3 loop spans 15 amino acids. Trimming cost V 5 bases and J 5 bases; bases outside gene matches: 5.

J is TRBJ2-5 and V is TRBV7-9; D is uncertain. This CDR3 is 12 amino acids long. Between the trimmed V and J ends, which lost 5 bases and 3 bases, there was a span of 7 bases. Germline values: CDR1 SEHNR, CDR2 FQNEAQ (reference sequence). The CDR3 DNA sequence: TGTGCCAGCAGCCCTTTCGAAGAGACCCAGTACTTC. Protein sequence: CASSPFEETQYF.

This clone has more than one count but fewer than ten. The gene calls are TRBV5-6 and TRBJ1-2; D may be TRBD1 (5 bases). The CDR3 runs 16 residues. Deletions cut 4 bases from V and 7 bases from J, with 23 bases between. Germline CDR1 SGHDT, CDR2 YYEEEE. The CDR3 region is CASSGGTGTGLFGYTF. CDR3 in DNA: TGTGCCAGCAGCGGGGGGACCGGGACGGGCTTGTTTGGCTACACCTTC.

The chain combines TRBV28 with TRBJ2-1; unclear D gene. CDR1 is MDHEN and CDR2 is SYDVKM in the germline V gene. Between the trimmed V and J ends, which lost 6 bases and 0 bases, there was a span of 9 bases. The CDR3 runs to 14 residues. The CDR3 region has the DNA TGTGCCAGCAGCCGACCTAGCTCCTACAATGAGCAGTTCTTC. It codes for CASSRPSSYNEQFF. Supplemented by reference TRBV28 and TRBJ2-1, the full variable domain reads DVKVTQSSRYLVKRTGEKVFLECVQDMDHENMFWYRQDPGLGLRLIYFSYDVKMKEKGDIPEGYSVSREKKERFSLILESASTNQTSMYLCASSRPSSYNEQFFGPGTRLTVL.

This clone turned up a few times. At one end, the junction sequence differs from germline, possibly due to a read error. The V call is TRBV4-1, the J call TRBJ2-7; the match to TRBD1 covers 8 bases. Germline CDR1 MGHRA, CDR2 YSYEKL. This CDR3 has 15 residues. CDR3 nucleotides: TGTGCCAGCAGCCTAACGACAGGGGACTCCTACGAGCAGTACTTC. Its translation is CASSLTTGDSYEQYF.

The chain is built from TRBV18 and TRBJ2-7; 9 positions match TRBD1. The CDR3 totals 16 residues. Per germline, CDR1 KGHSH and CDR2 LQKENI. Germline trimming cut 6 bases from V and 6 bases from J; bases unmatched to any gene: 15. The CDR3 DNA reads as TGTGCCAGCTCCCTTTGGAGAAGGGACAGGGATGTCGAGCAGTACTTC. Translated: CASSLWRRDRDVEQYF.

The rearrangement links TRBV10-3 to TRBJ2-3; D remains unclear. Trimming took 8 bases from V and 0 from J, leaving 15 bases between them. From germline, CDR1 is ENHRY and CDR2 SYGVKD. The CDR3 sequence is 15 residues long. The CDR3 DNA reads as TGTGCCATCGATCGGGTCGGCGGTAGCACAGATACGCAGTATTTT. Its translation: CAIDRVGGSTDTQYF.

Here the CDR3 reads CASSFDQGTFYEQYF. For the CDR3, the DNA is TGTGCCAGCAGTTTCGACCAGGGTACTTTCTACGAGCAGTACTTC. The J gene is TRBJ2-7, the V gene TRBV28; TRBD1 might be the D (5 bases). CDR1 and CDR2 from the germline V gene are MDHEN and SYDVKM. The CDR3 is made up of 15 amino acids. The V end lost 3 bases, the J end lost 3 bases, and 15 bases lay between the germline ends.

The V gene is TRBV5-1, the J gene TRBJ1-1; 7 bases match TRBD1. The CDR3 contains 14 residues. Germline V gene data show CDR1 as SGHRS and CDR2 as YFSETQ. J gave up 3 bases and V 6 bases, and 8 bases lay outside the gene matches. This chain's CDR3 is CASMTGFGDTEAFF. The CDR3 DNA is TGCGCCAGCATGACAGGGTTCGGGGACACTGAAGCTTTCTTT.

The gene calls are TRBV2 and TRBJ2-7; a weak D match, TRBD2 (6 bases). This CDR3 spans 15 amino acids. Germline assignment: CDR1 SNHLY and CDR2 FYNNEI. The V end was cut by 1 base, the J end by 3 bases, with 13 bases between. The CDR3 is CASSEEGGAYYEQYF. The CDR3, as DNA: TGTGCCAGCAGTGAAGAGGGCGGGGCGTACTACGAGCAGTACTTC.

The chain employs TRBV29-1 and TRBJ2-5; 8 bases map to TRBD1. The DNA end is more similar to TRBJ2-7, so the J call may be wrong. Germline CDR1 and CDR2: SQVTM and ANQGSEA. This CDR3 contains 17 residues. In nucleotides, the CDR3 is TGCAGCGTCGCCTCAGTGCGTCCCGACAGGGGCTACTACGAGCAGTACTTC. This gives the protein CSVASVRPDRGYYEQYF.